Listed here are 17 T cell receptor beta chains from one sample, sequenced in a study of shared clonotypes between healthy human individuals. Generated by immunoSEQ multiplex PCR, the TCRdb table keeps only in-frame clones and is missing some. Among about 380,000 clones listed, 90% to 97% were seen once. Material: memory CD8+ T cells sorted from blood. The subset: CD45RO+ cells pooled with CCR7-negative TemRA cells. Receptors were obtained from a young man in good health.

The chain recombines TRBV5-1 with TRBJ2-5, with D perhaps matching TRBD2 (6 bases). The germline V gene has CDR1 SGHRS and CDR2 YFSETQ. V lost 0 bases and J lost 5, with 14 bases in between. The CDR3 has 15 amino acids. The CDR3 is CASSLDGGGGETQYF. The CDR3 DNA follows: TGCGCCAGCAGCTTGGACGGGGGAGGTGGGGAGACCCAGTACTTC.

V gene TRBV28 combines with J gene TRBJ1-2, with D possibly being TRBD1 (6 bases). CDR1 and CDR2 from the germline V gene are MDHEN and SYDVKM. CDR3 length equals 13 residues. V lost 8 bases and J lost 2, with 12 bases in between. DNA for the CDR3: TGTGCCAGCGGGGAGACAGGAAACTATGGCTACACCTTC. This gives the protein CASGETGNYGYTF.

V gene TRBV19 combines with J gene TRBJ1-2; D is ambiguous. The CDR3 is 12 residues long. The germline gives CDR1 LNHDA, CDR2 SQIVND (reference sequence). V was shortened by 8 bases and J by 4 bases, with 11 bases between the two germline ends. The CDR3 DNA reads as TGTGCCAGTGGTGCCGTTCGCTATGGCTACACCTTC. It specifies CASGAVRYGYTF.

This chain joins TRBV27 and TRBJ2-2; D might be TRBD2 (6 bases). The germline V and J ends were trimmed by 6 bases and 6 bases, with 8 bases remaining between them. This CDR3 comprises 12 residues. The germline CDR1 and CDR2 sequences are MNHEY and SMNVEV (reference sequence). The CDR3 DNA reads as TGTGCCAGCAGCGGGAGCCCCGGGGAGCTGTTTTTT. Translating gives CASSGSPGELFF.

The genes are TRBV30 and TRBJ2-2; 8 bases map to TRBD1. Germline V gene lookup returns CDR1 GTSNPN and CDR2 SVGIG (reference sequence). The CDR3 runs to 14 residues. V was clipped by 3 bases and J by 4 bases; unmatched bases: 4. CDR3 in amino acids: CAWSPGQGTGELFF. CDR3 coding DNA: TGTGCCTGGAGCCCCGGACAGGGCACCGGGGAGCTGTTTTTT.

The CDR3 is CAWSVGGSKETQYF. The CDR3 coding sequence is TGTGCCTGGAGTGTAGGTGGGAGCAAGGAGACCCAGTACTTC. The gene calls are TRBV30 and TRBJ2-5, with TRBD2 as a possible D gene (5 bases). Germline V gene data show CDR1 as GTSNPN and CDR2 as SVGIG (reference sequence). There are 14 residues in the CDR3. V shed 0 bases and J shed 5 bases, with 13 bases lying between them.

A note on this clone: This sample includes further DNA sequences coding for the same CDR3. This chain uses TRBV28 with TRBJ2-7, with 8 bases fitting TRBD1. This CDR3 has 14 amino acids. After removal of 6 bases from V and 3 bases from J, the junction contained 7 bases not matched to a gene. Germline V gene sequence: CDR1 MDHEN, CDR2 SYDVKM. CDR3 sequence (DNA): TGTGCCAGCAGACTCCCCGGACAGGGCTACGAGCAGTACTTC. Amino acids: CASRLPGQGYEQYF.

The V gene is TRBV4-1, the J gene TRBJ2-1; 7 nucleotides align to TRBD2. The CDR3 covers 14 residues. In germline, CDR1 is MGHRA, CDR2 YSYEKL. Trimming removed 1 base from V and 10 bases from J; junction bases left unmatched: 7. This chain's CDR3 is CASSQGALAVEQFF. The CDR3 DNA sequence: TGCGCCAGCAGCCAAGGCGCCCTAGCGGTCGAGCAGTTCTTC.

This sequence joins TRBV6-5 and TRBJ2-4; D unresolved. This CDR3 has 14 residues. CDR1 and CDR2 (germline): MNHEY, SVGAGI. The V and J ends lost 5 bases and 0 bases respectively, with 8 bases between them. The CDR3 coding sequence is TGTGCCAGCAGTAGCCACCGAGCCAAAAACATTCAGTACTTC. This gives the protein CASSSHRAKNIQYF.

This chain uses TRBV6-1 with TRBJ1-4; 7 bases fit TRBD1. In germline, CDR1 is MNHNS, CDR2 SASEGT. The ends lost 2 bases at V and 8 bases at J; junction bases unmatched: 5. The CDR3 runs to 14 residues. The CDR3 loop is CASSEPSGGEKLFF. In nucleotides, the CDR3 is TGTGCCAGCAGTGAACCCTCAGGGGGGGAAAAACTGTTTTTT.

The J gene is TRBJ1-2, the V gene TRBV7-8; TRBD1 agrees at 10 bases. CDR3 length: 15 amino acids. Germline values: CDR1 SGHVS, CDR2 FQNEAQ. J gave up 6 bases and V 4 bases, and 8 bases lay outside the gene matches. CDR3 in DNA: TGTGCCAGCAGCTATAGCGCCGGGACAGGGGATGGCTACACCTTC. It codes for CASSYSAGTGDGYTF.

V usage is TRBV19 and J usage is TRBJ1-2; D may be TRBD1 (5 bases). CDR3 length equals 16 residues. Trimming left V 6 bases short and J 7 bases short, with 24 bases between. Germline loops: CDR1 LNHDA, CDR2 SQIVND (reference sequence). CDR3 residues: CASSHDRRRWDFGYTF. DNA of the CDR3: TGTGCCAGTAGCCATGACAGACGGCGCTGGGACTTTGGCTACACCTTC.

About this clone itself: This same CDR3 is encoded by further DNA sequences in the sample. V usage is TRBV9 and J usage is TRBJ1-3; no reliable D call. The CDR3 contains 14 residues. Germline V gene lookup returns CDR1 SGDLS and CDR2 YYNGEE. V gave up 0 bases and J gave up 7 bases, with 11 bases separating them. The CDR3 DNA follows: TGTGCCAGCAGCGTAGCAGGAGGAGGCAACACCATATATTTT. Translated: CASSVAGGGNTIYF.

The genes are TRBV11-1 and TRBJ2-7, with 9 bases fitting TRBD2. CDR1 and CDR2 (germline): SGHAT, FQDESV (reference sequence). J lost 2 bases, V lost 1 base, and 3 bases had no gene match. This CDR3 has 15 amino acids. CDR3 bases: TGTGCCAGCAGCTTAGGACTAGCGGAAGCCTACGAGCAGTACTTC. It specifies CASSLGLAEAYEQYF.

The chain carries TRBV19 and TRBJ1-5; TRBD1 is a possible D gene (6 bases). The CDR3 covers 13 residues. Trimming pared 8 bases from V and 2 bases from J, leaving 10 bases between. Germline CDR1 LNHDA, CDR2 SQIVND (reference sequence). The CDR3 spells CASAPGGNQPQHF. CDR3 coding DNA: TGTGCCAGTGCCCCAGGGGGCAATCAGCCCCAGCATTTT.

The chain's CDR3 is CTSSQDRRESSYEQYF. CDR3 DNA: TGCACCAGCAGCCAAGATCGACGGGAGAGCTCCTACGAGCAGTACTTC. V is TRBV1 and J is TRBJ2-7; TRBD2 was called by the table and not checked on the DNA. TRBV1 is termed a pseudogene. The CDR3 length is 16 residues.

This chain links TRBV10-3 with TRBJ2-7; 10 bases line up with TRBD2. Germline CDR1 and CDR2: ENHRY and SYGVKD. Trimming removed 11 bases from V and 3 bases from J; junction bases left unmatched: 10. The CDR3 spans 14 residues. CDR3 nucleotide sequence: TGTGCCGCGGCTAGGGCTAGCGGGAGCTACGAGCAGTACTTC. Its translation is CAAARASGSYEQYF.